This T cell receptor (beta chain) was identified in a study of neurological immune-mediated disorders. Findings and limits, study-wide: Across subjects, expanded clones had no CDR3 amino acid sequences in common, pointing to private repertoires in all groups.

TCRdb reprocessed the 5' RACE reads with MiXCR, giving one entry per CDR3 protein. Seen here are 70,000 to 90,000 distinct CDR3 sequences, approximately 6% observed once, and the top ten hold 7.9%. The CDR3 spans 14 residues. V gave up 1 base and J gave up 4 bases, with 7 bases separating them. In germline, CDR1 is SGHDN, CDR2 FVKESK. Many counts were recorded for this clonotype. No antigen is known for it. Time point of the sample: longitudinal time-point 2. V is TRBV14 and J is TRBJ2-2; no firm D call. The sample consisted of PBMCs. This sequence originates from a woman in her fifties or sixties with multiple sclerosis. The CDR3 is CASSQGVTTGELFF. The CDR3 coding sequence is TGTGCCAGCAGCCAAGGGGTTACCACCGGGGAGCTGTTTTTT. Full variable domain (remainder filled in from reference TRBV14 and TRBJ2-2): EAGVTQFPSHSVIEKGQTVTLRCDPISGHDNLYWYRRVMGKEIKFLLHFVKESKQDESGMPNNRFLAERTGGTYSTLKVQPAELEDSGVYFCASSQGVTTGELFFGEGSRLTVL.